The present T cell receptor (beta chain) was sequenced within a study of T cell changes during pregnancy in multiple sclerosis. V gave up 1 base and J gave up 9 bases, with 13 bases separating them. Germline V gene sequence: CDR1 PRHDT, CDR2 FYEKMQ (reference sequence). The CDR3 runs to 15 residues. Here immunoSEQ multiplex PCR was the method, and the copy in TCRdb shows in-frame clones only, minus some. The data show 65,000 to 80,000 clones, approximately 92% seen once. The sample holds one count of this clone. The chain uses TRBV13 and TRBJ1-6; weak D call: TRBD1 (6 bases). Sequences were derived from peripheral blood, sampled in the first trimester of pregnancy. This receptor was taken from a female donor with multiple sclerosis, enrolled in a pregnancy study. The CDR3 protein is CASSLVRDTRSPLHF. The CDR3 DNA reads as TGTGCCAGCAGCTTAGTCAGGGACACGCGTTCACCCCTCCACTTT.